The rows below give T cell receptor beta chains drawn from one sample of a study of OX40 agonist ivuxolimab in advanced cancers. Using immunoSEQ multiplex PCR, the repertoire was profiled, and TCRdb retains in-frame clones only, with some absent. The sample lists around 57,000 clones, 65% to 90% occurring once. The specimen comprised CD4+ or CD8+ T cells sorted from blood, sampled in a trial of the OX40 agonist ivuxolimab. These receptor sequences come from an adult with an advanced solid tumor such as melanoma, head and neck, liver or kidney cancer. Both conserved end residues are part of each CDR3. A D gene is named only where the DNA matches it firmly. Clone sizes are given selectively: once, few, many, or a class where the clone is expanded.

>TRBJ2-1|TRBD2|once|16|TRBV7-9
CASSPFQRGYYNEQFF
TGTGCCAGCAGCCCCTTCCAGCGGGGCTATTACAATGAGCAGTTCTTC
>TRBJ2-3|TRBD2|NA|18|TRBV7-6
CASSLGPIAGGSTDTQYF
TGTGCCAGCAGCTTAGGACCTATAGCGGGGGGGAGCACAGATACGCAGTATTTT
>TRBJ2-7|NA|NA|13|TRBV7-9
CASSDRGPYEQYF
TGTGCCAGCAGCGACCGGGGGCCCTACGAGCAGTACTTC
>TRBJ2-7|TRBD2|NA|16|TRBV5-5
CASSLALVGGGVEQYF
TGTGCCAGCAGCTTGGCACTCGTTGGGGGAGGGGTGGAGCAGTACTTC
>TRBJ2-2|TRBD2|NA|19|TRBV5-1
CASGLVAGGSLGNTGELFF
TGCGCCAGCGGCTTGGTCGCGGGGGGATCGTTGGGGAACACCGGGGAGCTGTTTTTT
>TRBJ2-3|NA|once|13|TRBV2
CASRRDLDDTQYF
TGTGCCAGCAGGAGAGACTTGGATGATACGCAGTATTTT
>TRBJ1-1|NA|NA|13|TRBV11-1
CASTRGSNTEAFF
TGTGCCAGCACCCGGGGCTCGAACACTGAAGCTTTCTTT
>TRBJ1-6|NA|NA|13|TRBV18
CASSPGQETPLHF
TGTGCCAGCTCACCAGGGCAGGAGACACCCCTCCACTTT
>TRBJ2-5|NA|few|15|TRBV7-2
CASSLSGIGGETQYF
TGTGCCAGCAGCTTATCGGGCATAGGCGGGGAGACCCAGTACTTC
>TRBJ2-5|TRBD2|NA|14|TRBV27
CASSLGGGQETQYF
TGTGCCAGCAGTTTGGGGGGGGGCCAAGAGACCCAGTACTTC
>TRBJ1-3|NA|NA|15|TRBV9
CASIININSGNTIYF
TGTGCCAGCATCATTAACATCAACTCTGGAAACACCATATATTTT
>TRBJ2-2|NA|NA|14|TRBV5-1
CASSLIPNTGELFF
TGCGCCAGCAGCTTGATCCCCAACACCGGGGAGCTGTTTTTT
>TRBJ1-5|NA|NA|12|TRBV19
CASNLLGQPQHF
TGTGCCAGTAATCTCCTAGGTCAGCCCCAGCATTTT
>TRBJ1-2|NA|NA|12|TRBV4-2
CASSQDDRGYTF
TGTGCCAGCAGCCAAGATGACAGGGGCTACACCTTC
>TRBJ2-1|NA|NA|15|TRBV25-1
CASSEYKRGYNEQFF
TGTGCCAGCAGTGAATATAAACGAGGGTACAATGAGCAGTTCTTC
>TRBJ1-2|TRBD1|few|17|TRBV18
CASSLGRGASANYGYTF
TGTGCCAGCTCCCTCGGCAGGGGGGCCTCAGCTAACTATGGCTACACCTTC
>TRBJ2-1|TRBD2|NA|15|TRBV28
CASTQSGGGPVEQFF
TGTGCCAGCACCCAATCCGGGGGGGGGCCGGTTGAGCAGTTCTTC
>TRBJ1-2|NA|NA|13|TRBV2
CASSGQTRSGYTF
TGTGCCAGCAGTGGGCAGACGCGGAGTGGCTACACCTTC
>TRBJ1-6|NA|NA|14|TRBV6-4
CASSLGRNNSPLHF
TGTGCCAGCAGTTTAGGACGGAATAATTCACCCCTCCACTTT
>TRBJ2-2|TRBD2|NA|18|TRBV4-1
CASSQDVGGYANTGELFF
TGCGCCAGCAGCCAAGACGTCGGGGGGTACGCGAACACCGGGGAGCTGTTTTTT
>TRBJ1-2|NA|NA|11|TRBV29-1
CSVERDYGYTF
TGCAGCGTTGAGCGGGACTATGGCTACACCTTC
>TRBJ2-3|TRBD1|NA|14|TRBV5-5
CASSLQTGGDTQYF
TGTGCCAGCAGCCTGCAGACAGGGGGGGATACGCAGTATTTT
>TRBJ2-1|TRBD1|NA|14|TRBV5-6
CASSGGTGFDEQFF
TGTGCCAGCAGCGGCGGGACAGGGTTCGATGAGCAGTTCTTC
>TRBJ2-7|TRBD1|NA|16|TRBV6-5
CASSYSIGTGGAEQYF
TGTGCCAGCAGTTACTCGATCGGGACAGGGGGCGCCGAGCAGTACTTC
>TRBJ2-3|TRBD2|NA|16|TRBV6-1
CASSEIAGAITDTQYF
TGTGCCAGCAGTGAAATAGCGGGGGCTATCACAGATACGCAGTATTTT
>TRBJ1-2|NA|NA|13|TRBV25-1
CASSGGLVYGYTF
TGTGCCAGCAGTGGGGGACTGGTCTATGGCTACACCTTC
>TRBJ2-2|NA|NA|16|TRBV5-1
CASSLANRATTGELFF
TGCGCCAGCAGCTTGGCCAACAGGGCAACCACCGGGGAGCTGTTTTTT
>TRBJ1-1|NA|NA|15|TRBV4-3
CASSQDTSQNTEAFF
TGCGCCAGCAGCCAAGATACGAGCCAAAACACTGAAGCTTTCTTT
>TRBJ2-1|TRBD2|once|18|TRBV7-2
CASSLDGPGGIKENEQFF
TGTGCCAGCAGCTTAGATGGCCCGGGGGGGATTAAGGAGAATGAGCAGTTCTTC
>TRBJ1-2|NA|NA|13|TRBV5-1
CASSLYSNYGYTF
TGCGCCAGCAGCTTGTACTCTAACTATGGCTACACCTTC
>TRBJ2-7|NA|NA|13|TRBV5-5
CASSTGGDAEQYF
TGTGCCAGCAGCACGGGTGGCGACGCAGAGCAGTACTTC
>TRBJ1-1|NA|NA|13|TRBV5-1
CASSSGPNTEAFF
TGCGCCAGCAGCTCGGGCCCGAACACTGAAGCTTTCTTT
>TRBJ2-2|NA|NA|15|TRBV6-5
CASTKGGPNTGELFF
TGTGCCAGCACCAAAGGGGGGCCGAACACCGGGGAGCTGTTTTTT
>TRBJ2-1|TRBD1|NA|15|TRBV11-2
CASSLIGQGAHEQFF
TGTGCCAGCAGCTTAATCGGACAGGGGGCTCATGAGCAGTTCTTC
>TRBJ2-5|TRBD1|few|18|TRBV7-2
CASSPRTGGRAGVETQYF
TGTGCCAGCAGCCCGAGGACAGGGGGCCGCGCTGGGGTAGAGACCCAGTACTTC
>TRBJ2-1|TRBD1|NA|16|TRBV19
CASSTQDRGYYNEQFF
TGTGCCAGTAGTACCCAGGACAGGGGGTACTACAATGAGCAGTTCTTC
>TRBJ1-3|TRBD1|few|14|TRBV2
CASNDRGIRSTIYF
TGTGCCAGCAACGACAGGGGCATTCGGAGCACCATATATTTT
>TRBJ1-4|TRBD1|once|15|TRBV18
CASSSPGQGDEKLFF
TGTGCCAGCTCAAGTCCGGGACAGGGTGATGAAAAACTGTTTTTT
>TRBJ1-6|TRBD1|NA|16|TRBV28
CASSSGQGLISSPLHF
TGTGCCAGCAGTTCGGGACAGGGCCTTATAAGTTCACCCCTCCACTTT
>TRBJ2-3|TRBD1|NA|15|TRBV19
CASSGTGTSTDTQYF
TGTGCCAGTAGTGGGACAGGGACTAGCACAGATACGCAGTATTTT
>TRBJ2-3|TRBD2|NA|16|TRBV10-3
CAISDPGRGATDTQYF
TGTGCCATCAGTGACCCCGGGAGGGGGGCCACAGATACGCAGTATTTT
>TRBJ2-3|TRBD1|NA|14|TRBV29-1
CSAQNRGLRDTQYF
TGCAGCGCCCAAAACAGGGGGTTGAGAGATACGCAGTATTTT
>TRBJ2-3|TRBD1|NA|16|TRBV5-1
CASRSPPGQGGDTQYF
TGCGCCAGCAGGTCACCTCCGGGACAGGGGGGAGATACGCAGTATTTT
>TRBJ2-7|NA|medium-sized|16|TRBV2
CASSDAVGGHMNEQYF
TGTGCCAGCAGTGACGCAGTCGGGGGACACATGAACGAGCAGTACTTC
>TRBJ2-7|NA|NA|18|TRBV13
CASSASTWRASDTYEQYF
TGTGCCAGCAGCGCGAGCACTTGGAGAGCTAGCGACACCTACGAGCAGTACTTC
>TRBJ2-7|NA|NA|14|TRBV15
CATSRDRQLYEQYF
TGTGCCACCAGCAGAGACAGACAGTTATACGAGCAGTACTTC
>TRBJ1-3|NA|NA|14|TRBV13
CASSLGVGGNTIYF
TGTGCCAGCAGCCTAGGGGTCGGTGGAAACACCATATATTTT
>TRBJ1-2|TRBD1|NA|14|TRBV9
CASSAPGQGYGYTF
TGTGCCAGCAGCGCACCGGGACAGGGGTATGGCTACACCTTC
>TRBJ1-1|TRBD1|NA|14|TRBV5-1
CASSLGTGITEAFF
TGCGCCAGCAGCCTGGGGACAGGGATCACTGAAGCTTTCTTT
>TRBJ2-4|NA|NA|21|TRBV21-1
CASSKGGGLAGVWTTKNIQYF
TGTGCCAGCAGCAAAGGGGGCGGGCTAGCGGGGGTATGGACGACGAAAAACATTCAGTACTTC
>TRBJ1-6|NA|NA|14|TRBV28
CASSPGIYNSPLHF
TGTGCCAGCAGCCCCGGGATCTATAATTCACCCCTCCACTTT
>TRBJ1-5|NA|once|13|TRBV9
CASSVTYNQPQHF
TGTGCCAGCAGCGTGACGTACAATCAGCCCCAGCATTTT
>TRBJ2-7|NA|NA|13|TRBV28
CASGLLGSYEQYF
TGTGCCAGCGGACTTCTGGGCTCCTACGAGCAGTACTTC
>TRBJ1-2|NA|NA|15|TRBV7-6
CASSLALGQGYGYTF
TGTGCCAGCAGCTTAGCGCTAGGGCAGGGCTATGGCTACACCTTC
>TRBJ2-7|NA|NA|12|TRBV7-3
CASSLGPHEQYF
TGTGCCAGCAGCTTGGGACCGCACGAGCAGTACTTC
>TRBJ1-1|NA|NA|15|TRBV9
CASSGREGFGTEAFF
TGTGCCAGCAGCGGAAGAGAGGGCTTCGGCACTGAAGCTTTCTTT
>TRBJ2-2|TRBD1|NA|16|TRBV5-5
CASSSTGGAGTGELFF
TGTGCCAGCAGCTCCACAGGGGGCGCGGGCACCGGGGAGCTGTTTTTT
>TRBJ2-1|NA|NA|13|TRBV6-1
CASSVVRLNEQFF
TGTGCCAGCAGTGTAGTCAGGCTCAATGAGCAGTTCTTC
>TRBJ1-1|NA|NA|15|TRBV6-6
CASSYGSLKNTEAFF
TGTGCCAGCAGTTACGGCAGCCTAAAGAACACTGAAGCTTTCTTT
>TRBJ1-2|NA|NA|13|TRBV5-1
CASSLAIGSGYTF
TGCGCCAGCAGCTTGGCAATAGGGAGCGGCTACACCTTC